This T cell receptor (beta chain) was found in a study (dated by TCRdb to about 2015). The study in broad terms: Whether tumor-infiltrating Tregs in breast cancer are recruited from blood Tregs or converted in situ from other CD4+ T cell subsets was tested. The full study reports these points: Validation in the larger cohort was restricted to a single TCR beta V-J rearrangement rather than whole repertoires. In terms of TCR gene usage, tumor memory CD4+ T cells clustered together with blood and lymph node memory CD4+ cells, as well as with lymph node naive CD4+ cells. The greatest overlap of tumor-infiltrating Treg TCR alpha and beta sequences was observed with tumor naive CD4+ T cells, followed by blood naive CD4+ T cells.

Taken from cysteine to phenylalanine, the CDR3 has 13 residues. The DNA shown is the 39-base CDR3, in frame from base 1. Trimming takes 6 bases from V and 4 bases from J, and the germline ends sit 12 bases apart. Amplification of full-length TCR variable regions was done by 5' RACE PCR using constant-region reverse primers, and this step was followed by semi-nested PCR with Nested Universal Primer A. The ReliaPrep RNA Cell Miniprep System was used to extract total RNA, which was then reverse transcribed into 5'RACE-ready cDNA with the SMARTer RACE 5'/3' Kit. Full-length TCR alpha and beta libraries were barcoded with multiplex adaptors and sequenced on an Illumina MiSeq. Per the authors' processing: For each of nine subset-tissue groups, sequencing data from the five patients were pooled, and the groups were then compared using unsupervised clustering of TCR gene usage. The Morisita-Horn index, with shared sequences weighted by their contribution to each repertoire, was used to calculate repertoire similarity. TCRdb redid the processing of the public reads, applying fastp at Q25 and MiXCR, and retained in-frame beta chains. Duplicate CDR3 protein sequences are folded into a single record with the most common DNA and genes. The V and J calls shown here were made by TCRdb, not taken from the authors' results. A total of approximately 11,000 distinct CDR3 sequences appear in this sample, around 47% of them only once. The top ten hold roughly 12% of the sample.

To purify naive CD4+ T cells, the Miltenyi Naive CD4+ T Cell Isolation kit was used, and CD25 microbeads served to deplete Tregs. Tregs, naive and memory CD4+ T cells from tumor, blood and ipsilateral draining lymph nodes of five or six breast cancer patients underwent full-length TCR alpha and beta sequencing. Tumor tissue and lymph nodes obtained from ipsilateral axillary dissection were perfused with PBS, minced and then digested with collagenase I and hyaluronidase. Sorted cell populations were confirmed by FACS to exceed 90% purity. This clonotype has just a few counts. What this receptor recognizes is not known. No quality values exist for individual bases; no much larger clone is one base distant.

The sequence derives from a female donor with breast cancer. The sequencing sample was made of tumor-infiltrating naive CD4+ T cells sorted from the breast tumor. According to the study, the label for this sample's cell subset or site signals: naive CD4+ T cells, CD4+CD45RA+CD25-. Recombination joined TRBV12-3 or TRBV12-4 with TRBJ1-1; the D gene is possibly TRBD1, with 5 bases matching. For the CDR3, the sequence is CASRSGSSTEAFF. The nucleotides are TGTGCCAGCAGGTCAGGGTCATCCACTGAAGCTTTCTTT.